This T cell receptor (beta chain) was sequenced in a study of T cells in women clearing cervical HPV infection. Study at large: Cases: HPV16-related CIN3 or worse on histology, 2 invasive cancers.

TCRdb's table, derived via immunoSEQ multiplex PCR, lists solely in-frame clones and lacks some. This listing includes 36,000 or so clones. Study-level points and caveats: CIN3+ cases had significantly higher TCR richness than controls; evenness did not differ.

The CDR3 extends over 10 amino acids. CDR1 is WNHNN, CDR2 SYGVQD, per germline (reference sequence). With regard to this clone: Antigen: not known. The read terminates 3 residues ahead of where the CDR3 ends, so the germline J gene completes it.

This chain connects TRBV10-1 to TRBJ1-2; D not certain. The sequencing input was blood buffy coat. This sequence was found in a woman between 18 and 70 years old with a cervical HPV16 infection that either progressed to CIN3+ or cleared (not recorded which). The CDR3 bases that were read are TGCGCCACCCCCGTCGGGGGC. Translated, it gives CATPVGG. The complete CDR3 sequence is CATPVGGYTF.